These 13 T cell receptor beta chains were sequenced from one sample in a study of cytomegalovirus exposure and HLA in healthy donors (dated by TCRdb to about 2017). Library prep was done by the immunoSEQ multiplex PCR assay. A mixture of 60 forward primers for TCR Vbeta segments and 13 reverse primers for TCR Jbeta segments was used in the multiplex PCR. TCRdb took this table from immuneACCESS and kept in-frame rearrangements with V and J called. Such tables lack part of the clones; where checked against another copy, unresolved V genes explain under half of the gap, and the rest is unexplained. The sample contains around 170,000 clones, more than 70% of them found a single time. Clones ranked in the top ten supply roughly 1.6% of the sample. What was sequenced was PBMCs. The receptors here all came from a girl aged 10 to 17 in good health and CMV-seronegative.

The chain has TRBV5-1 and TRBJ2-4, with 7 bases fitting TRBD2. The CDR3 totals 13 residues. The germline CDR1 and CDR2 sequences are SGHRS and YFSETQ. With V trimmed by 0 bases and J by 7 bases, 1 base remained unmatched. CDR3 in DNA: TGCGCCAGCAGCTTGGACGGGGGGAACATTCAGTACTTC. This codes for CASSLDGGNIQYF.

This clone was observed a few times. V is TRBV15 and J is TRBJ1-2; 7 nucleotides match TRBD1. Germline-derived CDR1 and CDR2 are LNHNV and YYDKDF (reference sequence). With V trimmed by 0 bases and J by 0 bases, 4 bases remained unmatched. The CDR3 totals 16 residues. The CDR3 protein is CATSREQGLPNYGYTF. The CDR3 nucleotides read TGTGCCACCAGCAGAGAACAGGGGTTACCTAACTATGGCTACACCTTC.

The rearrangement joins TRBV7-3 to TRBJ2-3; perhaps TRBD2 as D (5 bases). V gave up 2 bases and J gave up 2 bases, with 14 bases separating them. Germline V CDR1 and CDR2: SGHTA, FQGTGA. This CDR3 spans 16 amino acids. CDR3 region: CASSLGGGRTTDTQYF. The CDR3 coding sequence is TGTGCCAGCAGCTTAGGAGGCGGCAGGACCACAGATACGCAGTATTTT.

This clone was observed a few times. This chain's CDR3 is CASSRAGGITDTQYF. Here the CDR3 DNA reads TGCGCCAGCAGTCGGGCGGGGGGGATCACAGATACGCAGTATTTT. The chain combines TRBV5-1 with TRBJ2-3; the match to TRBD2 covers 9 bases. The CDR3 is 15 amino acids. The germline CDR1 and CDR2 sequences are SGHRS and YFSETQ. V shed 5 bases, J shed 2 bases, and the junction held 6 bases outside the gene matches.

This clone was picked up one time. The chain links TRBV13 to TRBJ1-1; D is unclear. Germline-derived CDR1 and CDR2 are PRHDT and FYEKMQ (reference sequence). The CDR3 runs 14 residues. Deletions cut 3 bases from V and 1 base from J, with 9 bases between. The CDR3, as DNA: TGTGCCAGCAGCTTCCGGGTTAAGAACACTGAAGCTTTCTTT. Protein sequence: CASSFRVKNTEAFF.

The rearrangement links TRBV10-3 to TRBJ1-1; D possibly corresponds to TRBD1 (6 bases). The germline V gene has CDR1 ENHRY and CDR2 SYGVKD. V was cut by 7 bases and J by 1 base, with 13 bases left in between. This CDR3 comprises 14 residues. The CDR3 region is CAITRDRTNTEAFF. DNA for the CDR3: TGTGCCATCACCAGAGACAGGACGAACACTGAAGCTTTCTTT.

The gene calls are TRBV6-1 and TRBJ1-4, with no clear D. The V and J ends lost 2 bases and 6 bases respectively, with 7 bases between them. The germline CDR1 and CDR2 sequences are MNHNS and SASEGT. This CDR3 spans 13 amino acids. The CDR3 reads CASSELVDEKLFF. CDR3 in DNA: TGTGCCAGCAGTGAATTAGTGGATGAAAAACTGTTTTTT.

The chain is built from TRBV12-5 and TRBJ1-2, with D perhaps matching TRBD1 (6 bases). Trimming left V 7 bases short and J 4 bases short, with 13 bases between. Looked up from germline, CDR1 is LGHNT and CDR2 is FRNRAP. CDR3 size: 13 residues. CDR3 region: CASANRGGYGYTF. DNA for the CDR3: TGTGCTAGTGCCAATCGAGGGGGCTATGGCTACACCTTC.

The rearrangement joins TRBV7-9 to TRBJ1-4; 7 bases map to TRBD1. This CDR3 is 15 amino acids long. The germline gives CDR1 SEHNR, CDR2 FQNEAQ (reference sequence). V lost 5 bases to trimming and J lost 4 bases; unmatched junction nucleotides: 7. CDR3 residues: CASSLGTAHNEKLFF. In nucleotides, the CDR3 is TGTGCCAGCAGCCTTGGGACAGCTCATAATGAAAAACTGTTTTTT.

This clone was picked up one time. The J gene is TRBJ1-2, the V gene TRBV6-4; TRBD1 aligns across 12 bases. The CDR3 has 16 residues. Germline CDR1 MRHNA, CDR2 SNTAGT. Unmatched junction bases numbered 13, after V lost 6 bases and J lost 8 bases. Here the CDR3 reads CASSVEGTGGAGGYTF. In DNA, the CDR3 is TGTGCCAGCAGCGTGGAGGGGACAGGGGGCGCTGGCGGCTACACCTTC.

The genes are TRBV6-1 and TRBJ1-2; TRBD1 aligns across 9 bases. The CDR3 has 15 amino acids. J lost 5 bases, V lost 4 bases, and 8 bases had no gene match. The germline V gene has CDR1 MNHNS and CDR2 SASEGT. In DNA, the CDR3 is TGTGCCAGCAGTGCCCTGACAGGGGGGGGATATGGCTACACCTTC. Encoded protein: CASSALTGGGYGYTF.

This rearrangement joins TRBV11-1 to TRBJ2-1, with D tentatively TRBD1 (7 bases). The CDR3 has 15 residues. Germline CDR1 reads SGHAT; CDR2 reads FQDESV (reference sequence). Trimming took 7 bases from V and 2 from J, leaving 15 bases between them. The CDR3: CASKQGLATYNEQFF. The CDR3 nucleotides are TGTGCCAGCAAACAGGGGCTAGCGACCTACAATGAGCAGTTCTTC.

The chain employs TRBV5-1 and TRBJ1-2; D perhaps matches TRBD1 (6 bases). CDR3 size: 14 residues. V was trimmed by 3 bases and J by 2 bases, leaving 11 bases between them. From germline, CDR1 is SGHRS and CDR2 YFSETQ. The CDR3 DNA is TGCGCCAGCAGCTGGACAGATGCGAACTATGGCTACACCTTC. Amino acid sequence: CASSWTDANYGYTF.